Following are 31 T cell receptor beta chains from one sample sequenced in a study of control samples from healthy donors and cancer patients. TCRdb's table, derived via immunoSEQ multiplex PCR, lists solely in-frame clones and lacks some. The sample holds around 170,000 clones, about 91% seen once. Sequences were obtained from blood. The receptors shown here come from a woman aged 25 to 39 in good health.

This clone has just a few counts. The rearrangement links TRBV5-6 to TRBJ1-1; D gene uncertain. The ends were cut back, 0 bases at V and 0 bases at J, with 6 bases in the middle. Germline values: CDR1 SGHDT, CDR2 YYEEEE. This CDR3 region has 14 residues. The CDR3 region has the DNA TGTGCCAGCAGCTTGGTTGGGATGAACACTGAAGCTTTCTTT. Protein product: CASSLVGMNTEAFF.

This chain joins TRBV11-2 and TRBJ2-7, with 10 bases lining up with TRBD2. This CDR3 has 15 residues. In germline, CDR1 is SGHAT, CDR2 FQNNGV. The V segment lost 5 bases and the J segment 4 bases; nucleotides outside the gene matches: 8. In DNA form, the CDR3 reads TGTGCCAGCAGCCTAACTAGCGGGATTGGATACGAGCAGTACTTC. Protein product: CASSLTSGIGYEQYF.

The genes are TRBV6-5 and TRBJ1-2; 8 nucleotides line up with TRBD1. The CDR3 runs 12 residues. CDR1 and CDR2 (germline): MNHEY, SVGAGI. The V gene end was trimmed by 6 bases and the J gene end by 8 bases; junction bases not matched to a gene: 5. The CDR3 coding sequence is TGTGCCAGCAGGCGGACAGGGCTAGGCTACACCTTC. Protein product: CASRRTGLGYTF.

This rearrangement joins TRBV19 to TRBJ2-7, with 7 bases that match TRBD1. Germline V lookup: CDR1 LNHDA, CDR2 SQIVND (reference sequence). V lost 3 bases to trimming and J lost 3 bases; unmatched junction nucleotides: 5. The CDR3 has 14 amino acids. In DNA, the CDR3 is TGTGCCAGTAGTATCGGGCAGGGGGTCTACGAGCAGTACTTC. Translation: CASSIGQGVYEQYF. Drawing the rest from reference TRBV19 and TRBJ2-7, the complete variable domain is DGGITQSPKYLFRKEGQNVTLSCEQNLNHDAMYWYRQDPGQGLRLIYYSQIVNDFQKGDIAEGYSVSREKKESFPLTVTSAQKNPTAFYLCASSIGQGVYEQYFGPGTRLTVT.

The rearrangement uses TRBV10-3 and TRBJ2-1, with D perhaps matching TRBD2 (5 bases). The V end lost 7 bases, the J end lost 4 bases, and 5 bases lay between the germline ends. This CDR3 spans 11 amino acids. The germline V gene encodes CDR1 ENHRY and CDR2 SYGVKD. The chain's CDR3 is CAIIAYNEQFF. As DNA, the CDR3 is TGTGCCATCATAGCGTACAATGAGCAGTTCTTC.

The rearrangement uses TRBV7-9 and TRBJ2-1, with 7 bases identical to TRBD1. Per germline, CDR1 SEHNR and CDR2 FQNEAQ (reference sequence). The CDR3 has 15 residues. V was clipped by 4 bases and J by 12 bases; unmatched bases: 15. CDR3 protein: CASSSTSNRGWGQFF. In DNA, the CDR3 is TGTGCCAGCAGCTCTACATCAAACAGGGGTTGGGGGCAGTTCTTC.

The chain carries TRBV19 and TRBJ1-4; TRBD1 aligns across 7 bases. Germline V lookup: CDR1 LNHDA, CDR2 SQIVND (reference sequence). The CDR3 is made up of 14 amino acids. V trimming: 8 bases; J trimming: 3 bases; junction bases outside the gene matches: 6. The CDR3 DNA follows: TGTGCCAGTGCCGAGACAGGGTCTAATGAAAAACTGTTTTTT. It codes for CASAETGSNEKLFF.

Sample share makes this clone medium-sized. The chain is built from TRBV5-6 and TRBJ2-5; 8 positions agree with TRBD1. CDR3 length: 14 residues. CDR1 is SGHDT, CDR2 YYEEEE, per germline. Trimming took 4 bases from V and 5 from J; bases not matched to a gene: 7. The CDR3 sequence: CASSPGGGSETQYF. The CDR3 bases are TGTGCCAGCAGCCCAGGGGGCGGGTCGGAGACCCAGTACTTC. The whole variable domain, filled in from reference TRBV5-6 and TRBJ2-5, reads DAGVTQSPTHLIKTRGQQVTLRCSPKSGHDTVSWYQQALGQGPQFIFQYYEEEERQRGNFPDRFSGHQFPNYSSELNVNALLLGDSALYLCASSPGGGSETQYFGPGTRLLVL.

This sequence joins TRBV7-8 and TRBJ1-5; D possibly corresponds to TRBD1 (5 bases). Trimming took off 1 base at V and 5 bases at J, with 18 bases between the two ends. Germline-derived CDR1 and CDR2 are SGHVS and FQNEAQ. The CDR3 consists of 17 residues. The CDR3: CASSLVELRGGDQPQHF. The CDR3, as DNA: TGTGCCAGCAGCTTAGTGGAGTTGAGGGGCGGAGATCAGCCCCAGCATTTT.

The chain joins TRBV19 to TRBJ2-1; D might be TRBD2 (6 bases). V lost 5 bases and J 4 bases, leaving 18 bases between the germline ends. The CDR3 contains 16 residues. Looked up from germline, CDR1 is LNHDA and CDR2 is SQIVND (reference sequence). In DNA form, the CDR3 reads TGTGCCAGTAGTCCCGGGACTCTCCGCTATTACAATGAGCAGTTCTTC. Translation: CASSPGTLRYYNEQFF. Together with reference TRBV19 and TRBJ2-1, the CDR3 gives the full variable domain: DGGITQSPKYLFRKEGQNVTLSCEQNLNHDAMYWYRQDPGQGLRLIYYSQIVNDFQKGDIAEGYSVSREKKESFPLTVTSAQKNPTAFYLCASSPGTLRYYNEQFFGPGTRLTVL.

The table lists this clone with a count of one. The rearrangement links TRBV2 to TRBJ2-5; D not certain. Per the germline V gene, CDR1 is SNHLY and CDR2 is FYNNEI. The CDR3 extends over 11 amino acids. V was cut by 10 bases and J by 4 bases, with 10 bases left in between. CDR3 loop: CAIRARETQYF. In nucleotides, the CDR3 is TGTGCCATCCGAGCTCGAGAGACCCAGTACTTC.

CDR3 DNA sequence: TGTGCCAGCAGCTTAGCCAGAGGGGCACCGCGCGAGCAGTACGTC. Translated, it gives CASSLARGAPREQYV. V gene TRBV7-8 combines with J gene TRBJ2-7; D tentatively fits TRBD1 or TRBD2 (5 bases each). Trimming took off 0 bases at V and 6 bases at J, with 15 bases between the two ends. Per the germline V gene, CDR1 is SGHVS and CDR2 is FQNEAQ. The CDR3 totals 15 residues.

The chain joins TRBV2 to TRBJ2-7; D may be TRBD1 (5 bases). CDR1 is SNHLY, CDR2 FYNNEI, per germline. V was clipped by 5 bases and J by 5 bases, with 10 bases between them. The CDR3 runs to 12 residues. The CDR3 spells CASSTGYNEQYF. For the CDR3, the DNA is TGTGCCAGCAGTACAGGATATAACGAGCAGTACTTC.

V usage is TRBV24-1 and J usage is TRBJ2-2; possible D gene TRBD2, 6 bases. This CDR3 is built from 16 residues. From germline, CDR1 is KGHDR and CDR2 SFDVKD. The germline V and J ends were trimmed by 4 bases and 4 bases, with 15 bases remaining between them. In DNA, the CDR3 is TGTGCCACCAGTGAGGAGGGTCCGAACCTCACCGGGGAGCTGTTTTTT. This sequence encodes CATSEEGPNLTGELFF.

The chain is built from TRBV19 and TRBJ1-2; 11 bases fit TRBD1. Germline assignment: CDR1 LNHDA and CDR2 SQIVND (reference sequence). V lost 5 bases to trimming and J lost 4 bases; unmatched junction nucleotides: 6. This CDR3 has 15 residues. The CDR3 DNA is TGTGCCAGTAGTCGGACAGGGGGCCCTAGCTATGGCTACACCTTC. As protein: CASSRTGGPSYGYTF.

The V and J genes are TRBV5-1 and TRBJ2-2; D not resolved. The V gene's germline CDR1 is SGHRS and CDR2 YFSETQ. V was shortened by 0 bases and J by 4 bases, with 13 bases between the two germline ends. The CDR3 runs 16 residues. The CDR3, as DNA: TGCGCCAGCAGCTTGGGCCAGTTTGGTTTCACCGGGGAGCTGTTTTTT. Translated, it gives CASSLGQFGFTGELFF. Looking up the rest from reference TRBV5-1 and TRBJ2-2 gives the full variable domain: KAGVTQTPRYLIKTRGQQVTLSCSPISGHRSVSWYQQTPGQGLQFLFEYFSETQRNKGNFPGRFSGRQFSNSRSEMNVSTLELGDSALYLCASSLGQFGFTGELFFGEGSRLTVL.

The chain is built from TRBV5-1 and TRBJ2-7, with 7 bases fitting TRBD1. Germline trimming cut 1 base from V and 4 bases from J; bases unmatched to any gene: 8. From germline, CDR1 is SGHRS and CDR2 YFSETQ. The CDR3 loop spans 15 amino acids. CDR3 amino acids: CASSLFKGAKYEQYV. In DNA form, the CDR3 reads TGCGCCAGCAGCTTGTTTAAGGGGGCAAAGTACGAGCAGTACGTC.

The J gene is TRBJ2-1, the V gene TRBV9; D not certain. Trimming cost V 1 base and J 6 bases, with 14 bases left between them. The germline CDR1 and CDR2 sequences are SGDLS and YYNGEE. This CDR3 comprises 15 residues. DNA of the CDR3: TGTGCCAGCAGCGTAACTGGCAGGCGAACCAATGAGCAGTTCTTC. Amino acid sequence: CASSVTGRRTNEQFF.

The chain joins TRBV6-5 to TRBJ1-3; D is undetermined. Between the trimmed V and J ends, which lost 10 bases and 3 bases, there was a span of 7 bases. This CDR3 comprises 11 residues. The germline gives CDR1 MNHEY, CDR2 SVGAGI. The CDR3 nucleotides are TGTGCCACCGGGTATGGAAACACCATATATTTT. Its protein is CATGYGNTIYF.

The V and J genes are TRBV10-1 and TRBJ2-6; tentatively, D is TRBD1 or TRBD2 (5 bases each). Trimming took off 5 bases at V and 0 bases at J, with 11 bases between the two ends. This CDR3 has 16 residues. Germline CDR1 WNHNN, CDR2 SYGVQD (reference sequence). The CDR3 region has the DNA TGCGCCAGCAGTAGGGGACGGTACTCTGGGGCCAACGTCCTGACTTTC. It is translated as CASSRGRYSGANVLTF.

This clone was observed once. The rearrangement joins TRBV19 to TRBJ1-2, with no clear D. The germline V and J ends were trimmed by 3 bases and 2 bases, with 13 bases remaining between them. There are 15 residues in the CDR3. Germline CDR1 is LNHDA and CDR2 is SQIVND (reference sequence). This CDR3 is CASSIYLHSNYGYTF. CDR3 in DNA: TGTGCCAGTAGTATTTATCTCCACAGCAACTATGGCTACACCTTC.

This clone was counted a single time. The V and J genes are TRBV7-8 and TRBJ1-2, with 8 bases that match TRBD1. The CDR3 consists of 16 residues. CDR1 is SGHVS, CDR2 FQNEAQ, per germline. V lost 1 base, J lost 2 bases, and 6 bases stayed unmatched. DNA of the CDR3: TGTGCCAGCAGCTTAGGCCCAGGGGGCGCGAACTATGGCTACACCTTC. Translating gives CASSLGPGGANYGYTF.

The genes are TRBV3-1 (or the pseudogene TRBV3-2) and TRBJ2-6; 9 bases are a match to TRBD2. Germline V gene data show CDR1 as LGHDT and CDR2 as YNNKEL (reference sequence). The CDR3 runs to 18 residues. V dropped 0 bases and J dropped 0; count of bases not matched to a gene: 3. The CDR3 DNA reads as TGTGCCAGCAGCCAAGAGTTTAGCGGGGGCTCTGGGGCCAACGTCCTGACTTTC. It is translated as CASSQEFSGGSGANVLTF.

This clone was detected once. DNA of the CDR3: TGCGCCAGCAGCGGGATAGGTGGGGTACGGGAGACCCAGTACTTC. It encodes CASSGIGGVRETQYF. This chain uses TRBV23-1 with TRBJ2-5, with D possibly being TRBD2 (5 bases). TRBV23-1 carries the ORF label, with uncertain function. The V gene lost 6 bases and the J gene lost 5 bases, with 19 bases spanning the gap. The CDR3 runs to 15 residues.

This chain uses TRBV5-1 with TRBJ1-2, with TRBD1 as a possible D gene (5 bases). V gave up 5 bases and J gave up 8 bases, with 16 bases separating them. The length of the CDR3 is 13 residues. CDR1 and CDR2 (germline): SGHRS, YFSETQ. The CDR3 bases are TGCGCCAGCAGGGTGGGGACCCAACTGGGCTACACCTTC. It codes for CASRVGTQLGYTF.

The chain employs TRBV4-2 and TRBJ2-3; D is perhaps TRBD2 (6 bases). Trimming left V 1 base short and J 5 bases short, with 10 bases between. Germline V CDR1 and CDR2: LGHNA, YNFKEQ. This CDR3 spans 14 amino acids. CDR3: CASSQGGVRDTQYF. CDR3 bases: TGTGCCAGCAGCCAAGGCGGGGTGAGAGATACGCAGTATTTT.

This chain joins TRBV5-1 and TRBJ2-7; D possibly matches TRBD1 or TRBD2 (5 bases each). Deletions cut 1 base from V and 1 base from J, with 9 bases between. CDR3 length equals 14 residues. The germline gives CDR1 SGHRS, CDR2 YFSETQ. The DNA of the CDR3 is TGCGCCAGCAGCTTGTGGGGGTGGTCCTACGAGCAGTACGTC. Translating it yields CASSLWGWSYEQYV.

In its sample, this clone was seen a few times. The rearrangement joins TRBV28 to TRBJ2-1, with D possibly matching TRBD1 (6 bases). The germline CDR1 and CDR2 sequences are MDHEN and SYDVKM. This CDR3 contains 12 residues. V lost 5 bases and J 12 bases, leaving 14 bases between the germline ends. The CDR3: CASSPSTRGQFF. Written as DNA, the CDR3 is TGTGCCAGCAGTCCATCCACCAGGGGGCAGTTCTTC.

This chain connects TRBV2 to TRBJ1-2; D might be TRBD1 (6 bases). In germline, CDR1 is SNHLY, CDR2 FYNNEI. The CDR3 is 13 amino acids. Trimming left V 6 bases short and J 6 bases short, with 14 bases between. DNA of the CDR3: TGTGCCAGCAGAGGGGGGGGAACGGATGGCTACACCTTC. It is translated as CASRGGGTDGYTF.

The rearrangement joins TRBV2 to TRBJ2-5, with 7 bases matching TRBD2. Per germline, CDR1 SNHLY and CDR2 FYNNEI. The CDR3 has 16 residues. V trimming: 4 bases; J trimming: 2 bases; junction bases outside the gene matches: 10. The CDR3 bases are TGTGCCAGCAGTGGGTTCAGCGGGGCGAAACAAGAGACCCAGTACTTC. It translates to CASSGFSGAKQETQYF.

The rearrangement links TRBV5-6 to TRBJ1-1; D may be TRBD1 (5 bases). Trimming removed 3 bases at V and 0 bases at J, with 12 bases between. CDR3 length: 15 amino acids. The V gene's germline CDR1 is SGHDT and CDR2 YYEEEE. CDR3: CASSSLGGVNTEAFF. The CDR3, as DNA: TGTGCCAGCAGCTCCCTCGGGGGTGTGAACACTGAAGCTTTCTTT.